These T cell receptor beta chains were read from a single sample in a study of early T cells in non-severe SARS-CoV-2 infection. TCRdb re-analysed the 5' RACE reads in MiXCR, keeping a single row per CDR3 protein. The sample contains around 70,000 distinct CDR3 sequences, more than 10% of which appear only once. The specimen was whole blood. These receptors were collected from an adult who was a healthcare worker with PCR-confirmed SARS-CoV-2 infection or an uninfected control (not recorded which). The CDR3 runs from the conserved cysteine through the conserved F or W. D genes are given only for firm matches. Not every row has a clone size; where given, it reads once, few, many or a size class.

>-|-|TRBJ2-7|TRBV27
TGTGCCAGCAGTTTTACAGGGTACGAGCAGTACTTC
CASSFTGYEQYF
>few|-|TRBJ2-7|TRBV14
TGTGCCAGCAGCCAAGGCCTTTACGAGCAGTACTTC
CASSQGLYEQYF
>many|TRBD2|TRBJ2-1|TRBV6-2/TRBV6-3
TGTGCCAGCAGCCCCGGGGGGGGAATCTACAATGAGCAGTTCTTC
CASSPGGGIYNEQFF
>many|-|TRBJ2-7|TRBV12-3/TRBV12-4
TGTGCCAGCAGCTTGGGGACCTACGAGCAGTACTTC
CASSLGTYEQYF
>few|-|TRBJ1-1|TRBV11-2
TGTGCCAGCAGCTTAGTATATGCGGCAGGGGAAGCTTTCTTT
CASSLVYAAGEAFF
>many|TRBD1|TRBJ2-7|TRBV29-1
TGCAGCGTTGAAGATAGGACAGGGGGATTTTACGAGCAGTACTTC
CSVEDRTGGFYEQYF
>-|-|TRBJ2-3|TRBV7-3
TGTGCCAGCAGCCCATTCTCTAGCACAGATACGCAGTATTTT
CASSPFSSTDTQYF
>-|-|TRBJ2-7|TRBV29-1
TGCAGCGTTGTCGGGAACTCCTACGAGCAGTACTTC
CSVVGNSYEQYF
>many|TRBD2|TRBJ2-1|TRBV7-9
TGTGCCAGCAGCTTACGGTTATCTAGCGGGGGGTCCAACAATGAGCAGTTCTTC
CASSLRLSSGGSNNEQFF
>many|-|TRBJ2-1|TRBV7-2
TGTGCCAGCAGCTTAAGCAGGTCCTACAATGAGCAGTTCTTC
CASSLSRSYNEQFF
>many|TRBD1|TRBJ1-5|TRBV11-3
TGTGCCAGCGGAAACAGACAGGGAGGTCAGCCCCAGCATTTT
CASGNRQGGQPQHF
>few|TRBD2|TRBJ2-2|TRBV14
TGTGCCAGCAGCCACTCGGGGACTAGCGGGAGAGCATACACCGGGGAGCTGTTTTTT
CASSHSGTSGRAYTGELFF
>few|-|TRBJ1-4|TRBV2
TGTGCCAGCCGACCGGGACTGCAGGGGGAAAAACTGTTTTTT
CASRPGLQGEKLFF
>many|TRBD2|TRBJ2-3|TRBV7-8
TGTGCCAGCAGCTTCGATAGCGGGGGCGCGGGAGGAGATACGCAGTATTTT
CASSFDSGGAGGDTQYF
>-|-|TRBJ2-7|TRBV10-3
TGTGCCTCGTCGGCTAGCGAAAAGTTCTACGAGCAGTACTTC
CASSASEKFYEQYF
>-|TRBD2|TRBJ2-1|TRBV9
TGTGCCAGCAGCTCAACGGCGGGGGGGCCCGATGAGCAGTTCTTC
CASSSTAGGPDEQFF
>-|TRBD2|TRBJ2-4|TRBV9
TGTGCCAGCAGCGTATTAAGTGGGACTAGCGGGAGTGGCAAAAACATTCAGTACTTC
CASSVLSGTSGSGKNIQYF
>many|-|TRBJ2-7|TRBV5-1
TGCGCCAGCAGCCCGGGACAGGCGGGGGTCCACGAGCAGTACTTC
CASSPGQAGVHEQYF
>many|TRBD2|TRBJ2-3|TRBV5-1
TGCGCCAGCAGCGCCGGGACTAGCGATATCACAGATACGCAGTATTTT
CASSAGTSDITDTQYF
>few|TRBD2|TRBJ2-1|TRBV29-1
TGCAGCGTTGTTACTAGCGGGAATGAGCAGTTCTTC
CSVVTSGNEQFF
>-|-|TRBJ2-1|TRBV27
TGTGCCACCATTCAGTTAGGACGGGGGGCAATGGGTGAGCAGTTCTTC
CATIQLGRGAMGEQFF
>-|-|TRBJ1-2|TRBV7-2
TGTGCCAGCAGCTTATCTCATATCCCCTATGGCTACACCTTC
CASSLSHIPYGYTF
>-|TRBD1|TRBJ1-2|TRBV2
TGTGCCAGCAGTGTACAGGGGAATGGCTACACCTTC
CASSVQGNGYTF
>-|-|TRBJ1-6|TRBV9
TGTGCCAGCAGCCCCTCGACCCATAATTCACCCCTCCACTTT
CASSPSTHNSPLHF
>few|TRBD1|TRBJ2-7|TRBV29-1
TGCAGCGTATATGGGACAGGGGTTTACGAGCAGTACTTC
CSVYGTGVYEQYF
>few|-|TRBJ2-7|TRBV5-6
TGTGCCAGCAGCTTGGAATTTTACGAGCAGTACTTC
CASSLEFYEQYF
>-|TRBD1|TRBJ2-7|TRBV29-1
TGCAGCGTTGGGGGGACAGGATCCTACGAGCAGTACTTC
CSVGGTGSYEQYF
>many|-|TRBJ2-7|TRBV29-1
TGCAGCGTTGGGACCTCCCTGGAGCAGTACTTC
CSVGTSLEQYF
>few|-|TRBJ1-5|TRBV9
TGTGCCAGCGGAGACACGTCTAATCAGCCCCAGCATTTT
CASGDTSNQPQHF
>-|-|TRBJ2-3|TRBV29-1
TGCAGCGTCACAGGAATTGTAACAGATACGCAGTATTTT
CSVTGIVTDTQYF
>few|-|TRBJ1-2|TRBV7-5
-
CISVPEAVMGAGYGYTF
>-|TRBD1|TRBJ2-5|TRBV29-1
TGCAGCGGGGGACAGCCCCAAGAGACCCAGTACTTC
CSGGQPQETQYF
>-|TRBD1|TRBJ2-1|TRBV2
TGTGCCACTCGGGCGGCAGGGGGTTACAATGAGCAGTTCTTC
CATRAAGGYNEQFF
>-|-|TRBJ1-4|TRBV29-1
TGCAGCGTTGAAGGGGGCGAAGGGAATGAAAAACTGTTTTTT
CSVEGGEGNEKLFF
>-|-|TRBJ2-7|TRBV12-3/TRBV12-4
TGTGCCAGCACCTCGACTGGGGTCCACGAGCAGTACTTC
CASTSTGVHEQYF
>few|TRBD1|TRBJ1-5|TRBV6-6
TGTGCCAGCAGTTCCGCGGGACAGGGGAGCAATCAGCCCCAGCATTTT
CASSSAGQGSNQPQHF
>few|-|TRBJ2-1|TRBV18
TGTGCCAGCTCACTTGGGGCAGATGAGCAGTTCTTC
CASSLGADEQFF
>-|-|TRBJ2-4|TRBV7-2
TGTGCCAGCAGCTCAACGGGACTTTTAGTCTTAGCCAAAAACATTCAGTACTTC
CASSSTGLLVLAKNIQYF
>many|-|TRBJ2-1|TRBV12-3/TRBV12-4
TGTGCCAGCAGTCCAGCAGGGGGGATCTCCTACAATGAGCAGTTCTTC
CASSPAGGISYNEQFF
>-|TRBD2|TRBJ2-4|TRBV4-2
TGTGCCAGCAGCCAACTTCTAGCGGGGGTAGCCAAAAACATTCAGTACTTC
CASSQLLAGVAKNIQYF
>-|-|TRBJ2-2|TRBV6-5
TGTGCCAGCAGCCGACATGCCGGGGAGCTGTTTTTT
CASSRHAGELFF
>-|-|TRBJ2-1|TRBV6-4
TGTGCCAGCAGTGACGGCCCGGATTACAATGAGCAGTTCTTC
CASSDGPDYNEQFF
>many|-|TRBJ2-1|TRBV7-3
TGTGCCAGCAGCTTAACGCCGGGGGCCTACAATGAGCAGTTCTTC
CASSLTPGAYNEQFF
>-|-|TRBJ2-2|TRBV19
TGTGCCAGTAGTAGCCTTGGCGGAACGAACACCGGGGAGCTGTTTTTT
CASSSLGGTNTGELFF
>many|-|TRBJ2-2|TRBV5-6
TGTGCCAGCAGCTGGGGAACTAACACCGGGGAGCTGTTTTTT
CASSWGTNTGELFF
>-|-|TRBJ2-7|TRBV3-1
TGTGCCAGCAGCCAGAAGTGGAGCTCCTACGAGCAGTACTTC
CASSQKWSSYEQYF
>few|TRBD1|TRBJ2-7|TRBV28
TGTGCCAGCAGTTCTCCTTGGACAGGGGTTTCCTACGAGCAGTACTTC
CASSSPWTGVSYEQYF
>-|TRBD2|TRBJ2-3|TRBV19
TGTGCCAGTAATAGAGCGGGAGGCACAGATACGCAGTATTTT
CASNRAGGTDTQYF
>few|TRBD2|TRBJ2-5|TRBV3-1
TGTGCCAGCAGCCAAATGGGACTAGCGGTCCAAGAGACCCAGTACTTC
CASSQMGLAVQETQYF
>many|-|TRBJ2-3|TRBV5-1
TGCGCCAGCATGCGGGTTCCGTTAACAGATACGCAGTATTTT
CASMRVPLTDTQYF